This T cell receptor (beta chain) is from a study of early T cells in non-severe SARS-CoV-2 infection. TCRdb reprocessed the 5' RACE reads with MiXCR, giving one entry per CDR3 protein. The sample has about 31,000 distinct CDR3 sequences, under 6% seen once. The CDR3 is 15 amino acids. J is TRBJ1-3 and V is TRBV21-1. TRBV21-1 is tagged as a pseudogene. The clonotype comes from an adult who was a healthcare worker with PCR-confirmed SARS-CoV-2 infection or an uninfected control (not recorded which). The source material was whole blood. CDR3 nucleotide sequence: TGTGCCAGCAGAGGGGACTCACGCTCTGGAAACACCATATATTTT. It codes for CASRGDSRSGNTIYF.